This note documents a single T cell receptor beta chain sequence. This sample was taken from a study of blood T cell repertoires in COVID-19. Study in general: Samples came from the United States, Italy and Spain, spanning acute and convalescent COVID-19.

The length of the CDR3 is 14 residues. V gave up 2 bases and J gave up 6 bases; unmatched junction bases: 3. Germline V gene data show CDR1 as SGDLS and CDR2 as YYNGEE. How the authors handled the data: The assay estimated nucleated cells by amplifying reference gene primers. Sequenced by immunoSEQ multiplex PCR; TCRdb stores in-frame clones only, minus some. V, J and clone size were drawn from that table, and D and trimming were deduced from the DNA. Found here are about 350,000 clones, approximately 89% of them singletons; the top ten hold 3.5% to 4%. The V call is TRBV9, the J call TRBJ2-1, with 9 positions matching TRBD1. This TCR derives from a woman aged 60 to 75 with COVID-19, enrolled during active disease. Sequenced sample: peripheral blood. CDR3: CASSVRQGVNEQFF. As DNA, the CDR3 is TGTGCCAGCAGCGTCCGACAGGGGGTCAATGAGCAGTTCTTC.